The T cell receptor (beta chain) described here comes from a study of cytomegalovirus exposure and HLA in healthy donors. The study, taken as a whole, reports: An analysis that was carried out later associated fewer than 20,000 TCR beta sequences with HLA alleles at 0.05 false discovery rate.

The germline V and J ends were trimmed by 6 bases and 4 bases, with 13 bases remaining between them. Germline loops: CDR1 LNHNV, CDR2 YYDKDF (reference sequence). The CDR3 totals 14 residues. The PCR contained 60 Vbeta and 13 Jbeta primers. Generated by immunoSEQ multiplex PCR, the TCRdb table keeps only in-frame clones and is missing some. The sample has around 100,000 clones; 65% to 80% are singletons. At sampling all donors were nominally healthy, likely with unrecorded immune exposures. This clone was found many times. Its antigen is still unknown. Sequenced: PBMCs. This chain joins TRBV15 and TRBJ2-1; D is perhaps TRBD2 (7 bases). This receptor was obtained from a man over 45 in good health and CMV-seronegative. The CDR3 DNA reads TGTGCCACCAGTACCAGCGGGACATACAATGAGCAGTTCTTC. It yields the protein CATSTSGTYNEQFF.